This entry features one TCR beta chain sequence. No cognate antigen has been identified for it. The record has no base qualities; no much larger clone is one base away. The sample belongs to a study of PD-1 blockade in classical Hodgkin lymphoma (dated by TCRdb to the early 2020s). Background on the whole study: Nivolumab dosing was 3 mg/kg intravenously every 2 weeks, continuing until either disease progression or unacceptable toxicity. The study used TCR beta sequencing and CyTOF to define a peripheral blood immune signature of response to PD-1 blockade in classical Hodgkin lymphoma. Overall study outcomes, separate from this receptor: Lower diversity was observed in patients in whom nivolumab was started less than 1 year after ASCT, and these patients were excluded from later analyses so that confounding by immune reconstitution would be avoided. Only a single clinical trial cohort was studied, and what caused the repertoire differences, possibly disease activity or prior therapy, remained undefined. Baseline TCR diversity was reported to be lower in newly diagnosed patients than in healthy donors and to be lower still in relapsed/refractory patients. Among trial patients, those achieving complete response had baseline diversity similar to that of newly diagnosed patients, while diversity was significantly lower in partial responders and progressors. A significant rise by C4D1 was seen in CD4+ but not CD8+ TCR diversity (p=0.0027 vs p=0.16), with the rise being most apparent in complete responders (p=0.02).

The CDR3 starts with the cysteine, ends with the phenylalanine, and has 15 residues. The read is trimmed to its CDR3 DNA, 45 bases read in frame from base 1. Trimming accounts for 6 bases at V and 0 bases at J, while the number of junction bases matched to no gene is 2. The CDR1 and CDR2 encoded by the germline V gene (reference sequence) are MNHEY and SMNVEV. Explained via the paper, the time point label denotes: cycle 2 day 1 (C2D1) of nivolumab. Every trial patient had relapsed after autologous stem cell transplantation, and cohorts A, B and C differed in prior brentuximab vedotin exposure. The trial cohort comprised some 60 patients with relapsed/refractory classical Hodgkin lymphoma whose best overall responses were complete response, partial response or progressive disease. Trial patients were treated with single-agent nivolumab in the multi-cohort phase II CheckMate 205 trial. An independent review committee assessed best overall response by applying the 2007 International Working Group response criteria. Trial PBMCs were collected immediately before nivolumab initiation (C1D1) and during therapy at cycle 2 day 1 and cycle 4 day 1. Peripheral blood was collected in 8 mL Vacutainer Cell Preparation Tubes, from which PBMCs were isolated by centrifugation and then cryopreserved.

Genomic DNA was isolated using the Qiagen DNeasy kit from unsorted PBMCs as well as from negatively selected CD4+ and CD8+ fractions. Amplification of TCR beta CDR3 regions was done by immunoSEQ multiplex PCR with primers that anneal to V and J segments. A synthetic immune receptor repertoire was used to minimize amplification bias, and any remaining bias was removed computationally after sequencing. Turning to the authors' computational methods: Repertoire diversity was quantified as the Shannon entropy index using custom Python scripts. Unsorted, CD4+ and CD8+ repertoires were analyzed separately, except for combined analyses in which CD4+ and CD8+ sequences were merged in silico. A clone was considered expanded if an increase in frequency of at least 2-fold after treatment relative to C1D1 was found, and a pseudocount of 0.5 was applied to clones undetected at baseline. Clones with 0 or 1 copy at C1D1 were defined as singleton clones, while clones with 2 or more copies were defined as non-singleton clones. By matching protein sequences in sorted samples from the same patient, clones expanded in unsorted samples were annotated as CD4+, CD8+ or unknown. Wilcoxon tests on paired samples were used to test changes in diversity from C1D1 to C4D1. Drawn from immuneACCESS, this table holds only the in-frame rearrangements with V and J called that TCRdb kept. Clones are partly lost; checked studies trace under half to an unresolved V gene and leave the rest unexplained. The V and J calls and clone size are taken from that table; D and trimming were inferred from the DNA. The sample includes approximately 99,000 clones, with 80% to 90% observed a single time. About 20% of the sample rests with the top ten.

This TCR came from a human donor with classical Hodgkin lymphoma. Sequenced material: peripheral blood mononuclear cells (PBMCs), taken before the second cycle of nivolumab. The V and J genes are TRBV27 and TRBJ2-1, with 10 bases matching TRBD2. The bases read TGTGCCAGCAGCTCTAGCGGGGGCTCCTACAATGAGCAGTTCTTC. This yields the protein CASSSSGGSYNEQFF.